This TCR beta chain was captured by sequencing in a study of T cell responses to AZD1222 COVID-19 vaccine. Background on the study: Second-dose groups at about 4 or about 12 weeks were pooled.

Germline V lookup: CDR1 SNHLY, CDR2 FYNNEI. This CDR3 has 16 residues. Trimming cost V 7 bases and J 6 bases, with 22 bases left between them. A remark on this clone: Antigen: not known.

Study-wide points: Spike-specific TCR breadth and depth went up after people got two AZD1222 doses. Across the whole spike, CD4 TCRs peaked at regions 160-218 and 743-854.

The data were produced by immunoSEQ multiplex PCR, yet TCRdb's version contains in-frame clones alone and is incomplete. This table has about 130,000 clones, roughly nine tenths appearing once. This chain uses TRBV2 with TRBJ1-5; D is possibly TRBD1 (6 bases). The material was peripheral blood, obtained on day 0 of AZD1222 vaccination. This clonotype originated in an adult in good health. CDR3 amino acids: CASKGIRGGEVQPQHF. The CDR3 nucleotides read TGTGCCAGCAAAGGAATCCGAGGGGGGGAGGTTCAGCCCCAGCATTTT.